The 10 T cell receptor beta chains given below trace back to one sample, sequenced in a study of radiotherapy plus CTLA-4 blockade in lung cancer. This table comes from immunoSEQ multiplex PCR, and its TCRdb copy is limited to in-frame clones, with some not included. The sample carries about 88,000 clones, more than 70% recorded once. The sequencing here drew on peripheral blood, taken from a patient treated with radiotherapy plus ipilimumab. Every receptor here comes from a human donor with non-small cell lung cancer that progressed on radiotherapy plus ipilimumab.

This clone turned up a few times. The rearrangement joins TRBV2 to TRBJ1-1; no reliable D call. The CDR3 covers 14 residues. With 1 base removed from V and 4 bases from J, the gap between germline ends came to 10 bases. Germline V gene sequence: CDR1 SNHLY, CDR2 FYNNEI. CDR3 sequence: CASSEGALGTEAFF. The CDR3 DNA reads TGTGCCAGCAGTGAAGGGGCCTTGGGCACTGAAGCTTTCTTT.

This sequence joins TRBV28 and TRBJ2-2; 8 bases map to TRBD1. CDR1 MDHEN and CDR2 SYDVKM come from the germline V gene. The CDR3 totals 14 residues. J gave up 7 bases and V 5 bases, and 6 bases lay outside the gene matches. The CDR3 DNA is TGTGCCAGCAGTAGGTCAGGGGGCGGCGGGGAGCTGTTTTTT. Its protein product is CASSRSGGGGELFF.

This chain uses TRBV7-3 with TRBJ2-3, with 8 positions matching TRBD2. Germline V lookup: CDR1 SGHTA, CDR2 FQGTGA. CDR3 length equals 17 residues. With V trimmed by 5 bases and J by 2 bases, 12 bases remained unmatched. This CDR3 is CASSLDRTSRDTDTQYF. Written as DNA, the CDR3 is TGTGCCAGCAGCCTGGACCGGACTAGCAGAGACACAGATACGCAGTATTTT.

This clone was picked up a small number of times. The J gene is TRBJ1-2, the V gene TRBV5-4; 7 nucleotides match TRBD1. Germline V lookup: CDR1 SGHNT, CDR2 YYREEE (reference sequence). Trimming removed 9 bases from V and 8 bases from J; junction bases left unmatched: 13. The CDR3 loop spans 13 amino acids. CDR3 sequence: CATTRQGVRGYTF. CDR3 nucleotides: TGTGCCACTACGCGGCAGGGGGTAAGGGGCTACACCTTC.

The chain couples TRBV9 to TRBJ2-7, with 9 bases aligning to TRBD2. With 0 bases clipped from V and 3 bases from J, the junction kept 4 bases outside the gene matches. CDR1 SGDLS and CDR2 YYNGEE come from the germline V gene. The CDR3 extends over 15 amino acids. The CDR3 protein is CASSVGVAGDYEQYF. DNA for the CDR3: TGTGCCAGCAGCGTAGGGGTAGCGGGAGACTACGAGCAGTACTTC. Together with reference TRBV9 and TRBJ2-7, the CDR3 gives the full variable domain: DSGVTQTPKHLITATGQRVTLRCSPRSGDLSVYWYQQSLDQGLQFLIQYYNGEERAKGNILERFSAQQFPDLHSELNLSSLELGDSALYFCASSVGVAGDYEQYFGPGTRLTVT.

This chain connects TRBV28 to TRBJ2-7, with D perhaps TRBD1 (6 bases). Germline CDR1 MDHEN, CDR2 SYDVKM. Trimming cost V 4 bases and J 4 bases, with 20 bases left between them. The CDR3 spans 16 residues. CDR3 in DNA: TGTGCCAGCAGTTCTAGGACAGCCTGGGGGTTATACGAGCAGTACTTC. It yields the protein CASSSRTAWGLYEQYF.

The chain uses TRBV28 and TRBJ2-1; TRBD2 aligns across 12 bases. Germline V lookup: CDR1 MDHEN, CDR2 SYDVKM. With 2 bases clipped from V and 6 bases from J, the junction kept 2 bases outside the gene matches. The CDR3 length is 15 residues. The CDR3 DNA reads TGTGCCAGCAGTTTACCTAGCGGGAGGGCCAATGAGCAGTTCTTC. Translation gives CASSLPSGRANEQFF. The full variable domain, in which reference TRBV28 and TRBJ2-1 provide the parts outside the CDR3, is DVKVTQSSRYLVKRTGEKVFLECVQDMDHENMFWYRQDPGLGLRLIYFSYDVKMKEKGDIPEGYSVSREKKERFSLILESASTNQTSMYLCASSLPSGRANEQFFGPGTRLTVL.

This sequence joins TRBV4-1 and TRBJ1-2, with 11 positions matching TRBD1. CDR1 and CDR2 from the germline V gene are MGHRA and YSYEKL. CDR3 length: 18 residues. V lost 0 bases to trimming and J lost 4 bases; unmatched junction nucleotides: 10. The CDR3 region is CASSQERDRGTFLYGYTF. The CDR3 bases are TGCGCCAGCAGCCAAGAGAGGGACAGGGGGACTTTTCTCTATGGCTACACCTTC.

The chain joins TRBV7-9 to TRBJ2-2, with 9 bases lining up with TRBD2. V trimming: 9 bases; J trimming: 2 bases; junction bases outside the gene matches: 10. CDR1 is SEHNR, CDR2 FQNEAQ, per germline (reference sequence). This CDR3 region has 16 residues. The CDR3 coding sequence is TGTGCCAGTAACCCCATTAGCGGGAGAAACACCGGGGAGCTGTTTTTT. Encoded protein: CASNPISGRNTGELFF. Full variable domain (missing parts from reference TRBV7-9 and TRBJ2-2): DTGVSQNPRHKITKRGQNVTFRCDPISEHNRLYWYRQTLGQGPEFLTYFQNEAQLEKSRLLSDRFSAERPKGSFSTLEIQRTEQGDSAMYLCASNPISGRNTGELFFGEGSRLTVL.

V gene TRBV2 combines with J gene TRBJ2-2, with 7 bases that match TRBD1. Losses at the gene ends were 8 bases for V and 2 bases for J; bases not matched to a gene: 5. The CDR3 is made up of 14 amino acids. Germline CDR1 SNHLY, CDR2 FYNNEI. CDR3 protein: CASCGQANTGELFF. The CDR3 bases are TGTGCCAGCTGTGGACAGGCTAACACCGGGGAGCTGTTTTTT. The whole variable domain, remainder taken from reference TRBV2 and TRBJ2-2, is EPEVTQTPSHQVTQMGQEVILRCVPISNHLYFYWYRQILGQKVEFLVSFYNNEISEKSEIFDDQFSVERPDGSNFTLKIRSTKLEDSAMYFCASCGQANTGELFFGEGSRLTVL.